This T cell receptor beta chain was retrieved from a study of blood T cell repertoires in COVID-19. Study overall: The cDNA or gDNA used as material had been derived from T cells, B-cell-depleted T cells, or PBMCs.

The junction had 3 bases not matched to a gene; V was cut back by 0 bases and J by 7 bases. The CDR3 is made up of 14 amino acids. Per germline, CDR1 LGHNA and CDR2 YNFKEQ. Enrollment of patients from Seattle took place during active infection, with longitudinal follow-up. In the original analysis: The authors estimated nucleated cell counts from reference gene primer amplification. Measured with immunoSEQ multiplex PCR; TCRdb has only the in-frame clones, and not every one. The DNA gave D and trimming, while V, J and clone size come from that table. The sample lists some 210,000 clones, roughly nine tenths seen once, with over 0.75% in the top ten.

V and J are TRBV4-2 and TRBJ2-1; 7 nucleotides align to TRBD2. Sequenced: peripheral blood. This receptor was taken from a man between 60 and 75 years old with COVID-19, enrolled during active disease. The CDR3 DNA sequence: TGTGCCAGCAGCCAAGATAAAGCGGGAAATGAGCAGTTCTTC. This sequence encodes CASSQDKAGNEQFF.